These 18 T cell receptor beta chains came from one sample sequenced in a study of Ad26.COV2.S vaccination and SARS-CoV-2 variants. The repertoire was sequenced with immunoSEQ multiplex PCR; TCRdb's copy has only in-frame clones and lacks some. The sample carries around 450,000 clones, about 92% recorded once. Treatment: around 19 received Ad26.COV2.S at low or high dose, single or two shots; about 5 received placebo; per-sample allocation not given. At day 63 after the first vaccine or placebo injection, samples were drawn. This specimen was peripheral blood, taken in a trial of Ad26.COV2.S vaccine versus placebo. Source of these receptors: a person aged 18-65 years who received the Ad26.COV2.S COVID-19 vaccine or a placebo.

This clone was seen a handful of times. The chain has TRBV19 and TRBJ1-2, with 7 bases that match TRBD1. CDR1 and CDR2 from the germline V gene are LNHDA and SQIVND (reference sequence). V shed 1 base and J 3 bases; nucleotides not matched to a gene: 2. The CDR3 has 14 residues. The chain's CDR3 is CASSIGQGDYGYTF. The CDR3 DNA is TGTGCCAGTAGTATAGGGCAGGGGGACTATGGCTACACCTTC.

V usage is TRBV4-2 and J usage is TRBJ2-1; D is ambiguous. CDR1 is LGHNA, CDR2 YNFKEQ, per germline. The germline V and J ends were trimmed by 1 base and 8 bases, with 9 bases remaining between them. The CDR3 loop spans 13 amino acids. DNA for the CDR3: TGTGCCAGCAGCCAAGGCGGTTACGATGAGCAGTTCTTC. Its translation is CASSQGGYDEQFF.

This clone appeared a single time. The chain combines TRBV7-8 with TRBJ2-1; 7 positions match TRBD2. V trimming: 5 bases; J trimming: 4 bases; junction bases outside the gene matches: 8. CDR3 size: 15 residues. The germline V gene has CDR1 SGHVS and CDR2 FQNEAQ. The CDR3 region is CASSPTRGRYNEQFF. The CDR3 bases are TGTGCCAGCAGCCCCACGCGGGGGAGGTACAATGAGCAGTTCTTC.

The chain links TRBV28 to TRBJ2-4, with 9 bases aligning to TRBD1. The CDR3 covers 13 residues. With V trimmed by 6 bases and J by 6 bases, 3 bases remained unmatched. In germline, CDR1 is MDHEN, CDR2 SYDVKM. The CDR3 region is CASRVDRGNIQYF. In DNA, the CDR3 is TGTGCCAGCAGGGTGGACAGGGGAAACATTCAGTACTTC.

The V call is TRBV2, the J call TRBJ1-2; D is possibly TRBD1 (6 bases). Trimming took 5 bases from V and 5 from J, leaving 9 bases between them. Germline CDR1 SNHLY, CDR2 FYNNEI. CDR3 length: 12 amino acids. The CDR3 reads CASSTGIYGYTF. CDR3 nucleotides: TGTGCCAGCAGTACAGGGATATATGGCTACACCTTC.

The V gene is TRBV6-5, the J gene TRBJ1-1, with D tentatively TRBD1 (5 bases). Between the trimmed V and J ends, which lost 6 bases and 1 base, there was a span of 9 bases. Germline V gives CDR1 MNHEY, CDR2 SVGAGI. The CDR3 has 13 amino acids. CDR3 nucleotide sequence: TGTGCCAGCAGCCAGGGTTCGAACACTGAAGCTTTCTTT. It encodes CASSQGSNTEAFF.

This sequence joins TRBV28 and TRBJ2-3, with D unclear. CDR1 and CDR2 from the germline V gene are MDHEN and SYDVKM. CDR3 length: 15 amino acids. The germline V and J ends were trimmed by 2 bases and 0 bases, with 9 bases remaining between them. The CDR3 bases are TGTGCCAGCAGTTTAGGCGGCTCTAGCACAGATACGCAGTATTTT. It specifies CASSLGGSSTDTQYF.

The rearrangement uses TRBV30 and TRBJ1-4, with TRBD1 matching 7 bases. This CDR3 has 15 residues. The germline CDR1 and CDR2 sequences are GTSNPN and SVGIG (reference sequence). Unmatched junction bases numbered 11, after V lost 2 bases and J lost 8 bases. CDR3 DNA: TGTGCCTGGAGTCAATCACGGACAGGCAGCGAAAAACTGTTTTTT. Residues: CAWSQSRTGSEKLFF.

The rearrangement uses TRBV6-2 or TRBV6-3 and TRBJ2-1; D is unresolved. This CDR3 has 14 residues. Germline CDR1 is MNHEY and CDR2 is SVGEGT. Trimming left V 0 bases short and J 9 bases short, with 12 bases between. CDR3 sequence: CASSYSQELPEQFF. CDR3 nucleotide sequence: TGTGCCAGCAGTTACTCCCAAGAGTTGCCTGAGCAGTTCTTC.

This chain links TRBV5-1 with TRBJ2-5; possibly TRBD2 for D (6 bases). The germline gives CDR1 SGHRS, CDR2 YFSETQ. The CDR3 length is 14 residues. Trimming removed 0 bases from V and 4 bases from J, with 10 bases in between. CDR3 nucleotide sequence: TGCGCCAGCAGCTTGGGTGGAGGGACAGAGACCCAGTACTTC. Translation gives CASSLGGGTETQYF. The full variable domain, its missing parts supplied by reference TRBV5-1 and TRBJ2-5, is KAGVTQTPRYLIKTRGQQVTLSCSPISGHRSVSWYQQTPGQGLQFLFEYFSETQRNKGNFPGRFSGRQFSNSRSEMNVSTLELGDSALYLCASSLGGGTETQYFGPGTRLLVL.

This rearrangement joins TRBV18 to TRBJ2-3; 10 positions agree with TRBD2. The germline CDR1 and CDR2 sequences are KGHSH and LQKENI. CDR3 length: 15 amino acids. The junction had 2 bases not matched to a gene; V was cut back by 4 bases and J by 1 base. In nucleotides, the CDR3 is TGTGCCAGCTCACAAACTAGCGGGGGCACAGATACGCAGTATTTT. Translated, it gives CASSQTSGGTDTQYF.

V is TRBV28 and J is TRBJ2-7; 9 bases fit TRBD1. The CDR3 is 14 residues long. The V gene end was trimmed by 6 bases and the J gene end by 6 bases; junction bases not matched to a gene: 9. Germline CDR1 reads MDHEN; CDR2 reads SYDVKM. CDR3 residues: CASSPGTGYGEQYF. As DNA, the CDR3 is TGTGCCAGCAGCCCCGGGACAGGGTACGGCGAGCAGTACTTC.

The V and J genes are TRBV7-8 and TRBJ2-1; D gene unclear. Trimming removed 0 bases from V and 7 bases from J, with 13 bases in between. Looked up from germline, CDR1 is SGHVS and CDR2 is FQNEAQ. The CDR3 loop spans 15 amino acids. CDR3 DNA sequence: TGTGCCAGCAGCTTAGCGTTAGCCATCAGGAATGAGCAGTTCTTC. Translated, it gives CASSLALAIRNEQFF.

The chain combines TRBV13 with TRBJ2-5, with 11 bases aligning to TRBD2. From germline, CDR1 is PRHDT and CDR2 FYEKMQ (reference sequence). The trim removed 5 bases at V and 2 bases at J, leaving 7 bases unmatched. This CDR3 contains 16 residues. The CDR3 reads CASSAGTSGNQETQYF. The CDR3 DNA sequence: TGTGCCAGCAGCGCAGGGACTAGCGGCAATCAAGAGACCCAGTACTTC. Complete variable domain (other parts from reference TRBV13 and TRBJ2-5): AAGVIQSPRHLIKEKRETATLKCYPIPRHDTVYWYQQGPGQDPQFLISFYEKMQSDKGSIPDRFSAQQFSDYHSELNMSSLELGDSALYFCASSAGTSGNQETQYFGPGTRLLVL.

The chain carries TRBV5-5 and TRBJ2-5; 12 bases line up with TRBD2. V lost 1 base, J lost 4 bases, and 5 bases stayed unmatched. The germline V gene has CDR1 SGHKS and CDR2 YYEKEE (reference sequence). The CDR3 totals 16 residues. The CDR3: CASSLLGLAGRETQYF. For the CDR3, the DNA is TGTGCCAGCAGCTTGCTAGGACTAGCGGGACGAGAGACCCAGTACTTC.

V usage is TRBV10-1 and J usage is TRBJ2-1, with 14 bases matching TRBD2. Germline loops: CDR1 WNHNN, CDR2 SYGVQD (reference sequence). The CDR3 is made up of 15 amino acids. The trim removed 7 bases at V and 6 bases at J, leaving 5 bases unmatched. For the CDR3, the DNA is TGCGCCAGCACCGGGACTAGCGGGAGTCCCAATGAGCAGTTCTTC. This gives the protein CASTGTSGSPNEQFF.

The gene calls are TRBV19 and TRBJ2-2, with D tentatively TRBD1 or TRBD2 (5 bases each). The CDR3 runs to 14 residues. The germline gives CDR1 LNHDA, CDR2 SQIVND (reference sequence). Trimming left V 7 bases short and J 1 base short, with 10 bases between. The CDR3 loop is CASTGTGNTGELFF. CDR3 coding DNA: TGTGCCAGTACCGGGACGGGGAACACCGGGGAGCTGTTTTTT. The variable domain in full, with the rest retrieved from reference TRBV19 and TRBJ2-2, is DGGITQSPKYLFRKEGQNVTLSCEQNLNHDAMYWYRQDPGQGLRLIYYSQIVNDFQKGDIAEGYSVSREKKESFPLTVTSAQKNPTAFYLCASTGTGNTGELFFGEGSRLTVL.

The rearrangement joins TRBV5-1 to TRBJ2-7; 12 nucleotides align to TRBD2. There are 14 residues in the CDR3. Germline CDR1 SGHRS, CDR2 YFSETQ. Unmatched junction bases numbered 3, after V lost 3 bases and J lost 5 bases. The CDR3 DNA reads TGCGCCAGCAGCTCGACTAGCGGGAGCGACGAGCAGTACTTC. This sequence encodes CASSSTSGSDEQYF.